This T cell receptor (beta chain) derives from a study of T cell changes during pregnancy in multiple sclerosis. Clones were read by immunoSEQ multiplex PCR, and TCRdb kept only the in-frame ones, dropping some. In the table there are some 64,000 clones, around 92% of which are singletons. This clone is a singleton in its sample. The sequence was collected from a female donor with multiple sclerosis, enrolled in a pregnancy study. The sequences come from peripheral blood, collected after pregnancy.

As DNA, the CDR3 is TGTGCCAGCAGTTTAGGCGGGGCGGAAGGAAACACCATATATTTT. Its translation is CASSLGGAEGNTIYF. The rearrangement uses TRBV27 and TRBJ1-3; D is possibly TRBD1 (5 bases). The germline CDR1 and CDR2 sequences are MNHEY and SMNVEV (reference sequence). This CDR3 region has 15 residues. V was shortened by 2 bases and J by 4 bases, with 12 bases between the two germline ends.